This T cell receptor beta chain was retrieved from a study of cytomegalovirus exposure and HLA in healthy donors (dated by TCRdb to about 2017). Study-level background: An earlier analysis of some 600 of the donors reported 276 Gb of sequence data and 95 million to 120 million unique TCR beta sequences obtained from approximately 180 million T cells. Approximately 310 gigabases of sequencing data and 70 million to 85 million unique TCR sequences were included in an early release covering over 600 HLA-typed donors. The genetic ancestry cluster associated with self-reported Caucasian donors included 65% to 90% of the 398 genotyped donors. The study aimed to test whether cataloging public T cell receptors could reveal signatures of past pathogen exposure. The T cell repertoires of some 670 subjects were profiled by immunosequencing and related to cytomegalovirus serostatus. Besides the first cohort of some 670 subjects, a separate validation cohort made up of over a hundred different subjects was used. To predict cytomegalovirus infection status, the study brought together high-throughput TCR immunosequencing, statistical association of individual TCRs with disease status, and machine learning. A later analysis re-analyzed previously published TCR beta repertoires from 666 donors and added high-resolution HLA genotyping to study TCR occurrence patterns. In the later analysis, no new phenotypic data were used to find candidate immune exposures; instead, reliance was placed on TCR beta sequences and their occurrence across donors. An earlier analysis of several hundred of the donors used high-throughput TCR beta sequencing to judge whether each TCR beta V gene segment behaved as functional or pseudogenic. Donor age, sex, ethnicity and CMV serostatus were compiled together with the repertoire data. A later genetic analysis took genome-wide SNP genotypes for about 55% of the roughly 670 donors and used that subset as a discovery cohort. All discovery cohort repertoires had been generated using a single sequencing platform. HLA typing included class I and class II loci at four-digit resolution. Typing coverage varied by locus: roughly 620-640 donors for A, B, C, DRB1 and DQB1; roughly 520 for DQA1; more than 600 for DPA1; under 490 for DPB1. Several DR-DQ haplotypes were handled as single units for association and clustering, since linkage in the cohort was strong. Among a few hundred genotyped donors of the cohort, an average of roughly 240,000 unique TCR beta nucleotide sequences were sequenced per donor, roughly a sixth of them non-productive. What the work shows at the level of the full study, not this receptor alone: While some public TCRs were present in many individuals, most TCR sequences turned up only very rarely across donors. The only immune exposure information available for the cohort was CMV serostatus. According to a later analysis, parvovirus B19, influenza, CMV and Epstein-Barr virus appeared linked to several top co-occurrence clusters. Because HLA typing was unavailable for some donors at each locus, only the typed subset was used in association tests. Correlated functional status among segregating V segments might be attributable to linkage disequilibrium, but an unknown experimental factor could not be ruled out. It was suggested by the authors that the approach could potentially be generalized to other disease states and immunological phenotypes. A further reported finding was that TCR beta sequences accurately predicted the HLA-A and HLA-B alleles for most subjects in the first cohort. In a later analysis, the rate of TCR association differed among HLA loci, with DRB1 alleles having the most associated TCRs and HLA-C alleles having the fewest. In an earlier analysis of fewer than 700 of the donors, most TCR beta V segments appeared in productive rearrangements about 87% or about 30% of the time, broadly matching IMGT annotations. A later genetic analysis reported fewer N-insertions in productive TCRs among donors in an Asian-associated ancestry cluster than the approximately 670-donor mean. A few of the identified cytomegalovirus-associated TCR beta chains were confirmed in vitro to be specific for cytomegalovirus antigens. Because counts were too low, around 17 rarely observed V segments, including chromosome 9 orphons, were left out of the earlier analysis of about 500 of the donors. A cluster of highly shared sequence variants was judged likely to be a technical artifact of the sequencing pipeline. Sequencing depth was assumed to be roughly uniform across donors in the presence/absence analyses, though that assumption may not hold. V-gene and J-gene trimming of TCR beta chains was associated with a missense DCLRE1C variant in a later genetic analysis, and the association was replicated in an independent cohort. Only TCR beta chains were sequenced in this cohort, and the absence of alpha or paired-chain data limited detectable features. In the study, around 150 TCR beta chains were listed as associated with cytomegalovirus. In a later analysis, HLA-associated TCR beta chains were found to be more clonally expanded and to have lower generation probabilities than equally common non-associated chains. When HLA alleles, especially DR and DQ, strongly co-occurred, attributing TCR associations to individual alleles was difficult. In both the original and validation cohorts, the classifier was reported to diagnose cytomegalovirus status with high specificity and sensitivity. At a false discovery rate of 0.05, a later analysis linked approximately 18,000 TCR beta sequences to specific HLA alleles. Most CMV-associated TCR beta chains appeared to be HLA-restricted in a later analysis, and the HLA associations seemed to be driven largely by CMV exposure.

The library was produced with the immunoSEQ multiplex PCR assay. For the multiplex PCR, a mixture combining 60 forward primers for TCR Vbeta segments and 13 reverse primers for TCR Jbeta segments was used. A multiplex PCR assay on genomic DNA amplified the CDR3 region of rearranged TCR beta genes. The Illumina HiSeq System was used to sequence the amplified TCR beta libraries as 87-base-pair reads. The authors' pipeline ran thus. In a later analysis, 80 million or so unique TCR beta chains were counted across the approximately 640 repertoires, and roughly 11 million of these chains were shared by at least two donors. To remove PCR and sequencing errors, raw reads were error-corrected and collapsed into unique sequences using a nearest-neighbor algorithm that merged closely related sequences. Alignment of CDR3 sequences to IMGT reference sequences was used to assign V, D and J gene segments. Each retained sequence needed at least a six-nucleotide match to both a V gene segment and a J gene segment. A rearrangement counted as productive if the CDR3 had no stop codons and remained in frame with V and J, and every other rearrangement counted as non-productive. CDR3 was defined according to IMGT convention as the region running from the second conserved V-encoded cysteine to the conserved J-encoded phenylalanine. The earlier analysis of about 530 of the donors excluded any sequence lacking an unambiguous match to a single V gene segment. In an earlier analysis of some 590 of the donors, V segments were called functional above 56.7% productive rearrangements and were called segregating when the between-donor standard deviation exceeded 5%. To diagnose cytomegalovirus status from the catalog of TCR beta chain sequences, a statistical classification framework was built. A later analysis assigned V and J genes by comparing TCR nucleotide sequences with IMGT/GENE-DB human TR gene sequences. A later analysis assigned CDR3 sequences and most-parsimonious VDJ recombination scenarios with the TCRdist pipeline. In a later analysis, each TCR beta chain was defined by its CDR3 amino acid sequence together with its V-gene family, and reads lacking a unique V-gene family were excluded. As a way to deal with suspected cross-contamination and a sequencing artifact, a later analysis dropped 450 to 600 nucleotide sequences that were highly shared and had low generation probability. For each public chain, a later analysis derived a clonal expansion index from normalized ranks of inferred template counts within each repertoire. In a later analysis, generation probabilities were computed using a VDJ recombination model fitted to out-of-frame rearrangements, and the results were checked against IGoR. A later analysis scored TCR-TCR, TCR-HLA and TCR-CMV co-occurrence with hypergeometric tests, applying a repertoire-size bias correction to TCR pairs. A later analysis estimated false discovery rates by permuting HLA or CMV assignments 20 times. In a later analysis, co-occurring TCRs were grouped using DBSCAN, and TCRdist sequence similarity was added for clustering within HLA-allele-positive subsets. Co-occurrence clustering excluded repertoires with fewer than 30,000 or more than 120,000 public chains, plus five with anomalous nucleotide sharing. TCRdb stores this immuneACCESS table with in-frame sequences only. Part of the clones is absent; in the studies checked, under half of the shortfall reflects unresolved V genes, and no reason is known for the rest. D and trimming come from the DNA, and the V and J calls and clone size come from that table. This sample comprises 100,000 to 150,000 clones, approximately 80% of them detected only once. 1.9% of the sample belongs to the ten largest clones.

In total, roughly 670 healthy bone marrow donors made up the cohort. All cohort members were sampled while nominally healthy, although unrecorded immune exposures were likely present. The donor tested CMV seronegative and was one of the 352 seronegative cohort members. A peripheral blood sample was collected from each donor, and TCR beta sequencing was performed on peripheral blood mononuclear cells. Genomic DNA was extracted from the blood cell samples with the Qiagen DNeasy Blood Extraction Kit. Turning to this clone: What antigen it recognizes has not been identified. No per-base quality is available; no much larger clone lies one base away.

Sequenced input: PBMCs. The TCR originated in a man aged 50 to 60 in good health and CMV-seronegative.

The CDR3: CASSLAGGSGTEAFF. The DNA reads as follows: TGTGCCAGCAGCTTAGCGGGGGGCTCGGGGACTGAAGCTTTCTTT. The chain is encoded by TRBV11-3 joined to TRBJ1-1; the D gene is possibly TRBD1, with 6 bases matching. Deletion took 1 base off V and 5 bases off J, with a span of 14 bases between the germline ends. Based on the germline V gene, the CDR1 and CDR2 sequences are SGHNT and YENEEA. Reading from cysteine to phenylalanine, the CDR3 counts 15 amino acids. Only the CDR3 DNA stays, 45 bases, in frame from base 1.